This TCR beta chain was obtained from a study of T-cell reconstitution after alpha-beta-depleted transplantation in children. The CDR3 runs 13 residues. The ends were cut back, 9 bases at V and 5 bases at J, with 15 bases in the middle. A few counts support this clonotype. During its preparation, the TCRbeta library received unique molecular identifiers. TCRdb re-derived calls from the PCR reads in MiXCR, one entry per CDR3 protein. The sample yields fewer than 550,000 distinct CDR3 sequences, around 9.9% seen once. Sequencing used PBMCs from the stem cell graft donor, obtained from the stem cell graft. V and J are TRBV12-3 or TRBV12-4 and TRBJ2-3; a weak D match, TRBD2 (7 bases). This receptor was taken from a human donor who donated a stem cell graft to a child with acute myeloid leukemia. This CDR3 is CASKAGALDTQYF. The CDR3, as DNA: TGTGCCAGTAAGGCGGGGGCCCTAGATACGCAGTATTTT.